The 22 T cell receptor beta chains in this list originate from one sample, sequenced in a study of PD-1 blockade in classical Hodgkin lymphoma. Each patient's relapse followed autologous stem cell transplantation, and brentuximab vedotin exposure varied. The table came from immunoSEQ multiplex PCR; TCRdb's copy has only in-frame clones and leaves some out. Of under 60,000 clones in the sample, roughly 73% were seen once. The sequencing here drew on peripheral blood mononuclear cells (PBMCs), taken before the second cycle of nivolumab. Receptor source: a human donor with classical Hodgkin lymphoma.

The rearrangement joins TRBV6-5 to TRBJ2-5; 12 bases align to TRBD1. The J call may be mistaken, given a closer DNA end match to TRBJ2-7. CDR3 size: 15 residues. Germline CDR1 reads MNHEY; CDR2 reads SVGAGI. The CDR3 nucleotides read TGTGCCAGCAGTTACGGGACAGGGGGCTTGAGCGAGCAGTACTTC. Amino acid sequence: CASSYGTGGLSEQYF.

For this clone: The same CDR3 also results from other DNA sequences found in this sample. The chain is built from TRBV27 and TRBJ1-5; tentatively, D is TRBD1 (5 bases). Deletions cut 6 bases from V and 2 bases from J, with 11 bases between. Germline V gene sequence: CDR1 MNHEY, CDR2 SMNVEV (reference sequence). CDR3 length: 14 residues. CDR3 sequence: CASSRTGGNQPQHF. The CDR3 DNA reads TGTGCCAGCAGCCGGACGGGGGGCAATCAGCCCCAGCATTTT.

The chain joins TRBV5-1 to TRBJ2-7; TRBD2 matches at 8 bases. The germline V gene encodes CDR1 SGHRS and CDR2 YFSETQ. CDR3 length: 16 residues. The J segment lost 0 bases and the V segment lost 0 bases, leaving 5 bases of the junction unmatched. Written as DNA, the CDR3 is TGCGCCAGCAGCTTGGCGGGTAGCGGGATCTCCTACGAGCAGTACTTC. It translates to CASSLAGSGISYEQYF.

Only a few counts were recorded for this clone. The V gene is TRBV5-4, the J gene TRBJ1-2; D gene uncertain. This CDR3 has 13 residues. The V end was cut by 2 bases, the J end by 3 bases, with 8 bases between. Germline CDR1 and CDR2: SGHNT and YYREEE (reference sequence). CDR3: CASSLGQDYGYTF. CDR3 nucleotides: TGTGCCAGCAGCTTAGGGCAGGACTATGGCTACACCTTC.

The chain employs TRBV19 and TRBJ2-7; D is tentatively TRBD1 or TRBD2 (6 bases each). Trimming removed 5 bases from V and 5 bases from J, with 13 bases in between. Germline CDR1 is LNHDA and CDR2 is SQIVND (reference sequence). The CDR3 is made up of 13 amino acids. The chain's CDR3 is CASSWRDMDEQYF. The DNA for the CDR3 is TGTGCCAGTAGTTGGAGGGACATGGACGAGCAGTACTTC.

CDR3 loop: CASRRTGVTDTQYF. The CDR3 nucleotides read TGTGCCAGCCGTAGGACAGGGGTCACAGATACGCAGTATTTT. This chain joins TRBV7-2 and TRBJ2-3; TRBD1 agrees at 9 bases. The V gene end was trimmed by 8 bases and the J gene end by 2 bases; junction bases not matched to a gene: 5. Germline CDR1 reads SGHTA; CDR2 reads FQGNSA. CDR3 length equals 14 residues.

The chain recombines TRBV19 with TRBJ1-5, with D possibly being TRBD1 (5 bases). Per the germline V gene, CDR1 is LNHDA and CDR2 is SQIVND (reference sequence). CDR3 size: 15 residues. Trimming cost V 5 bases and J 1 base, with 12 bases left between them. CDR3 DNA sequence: TGTGCCAGTAGTCCCGGGACCCCGAGCAATCAGCCCCAGCATTTT. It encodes CASSPGTPSNQPQHF.

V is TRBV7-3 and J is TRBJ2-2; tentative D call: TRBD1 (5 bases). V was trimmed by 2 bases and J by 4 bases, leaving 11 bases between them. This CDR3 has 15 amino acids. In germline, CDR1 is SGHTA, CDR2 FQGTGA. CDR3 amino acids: CASSLQGSGTGELFF. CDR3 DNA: TGTGCCAGCAGCTTACAGGGAAGTGGCACCGGGGAGCTGTTTTTT.

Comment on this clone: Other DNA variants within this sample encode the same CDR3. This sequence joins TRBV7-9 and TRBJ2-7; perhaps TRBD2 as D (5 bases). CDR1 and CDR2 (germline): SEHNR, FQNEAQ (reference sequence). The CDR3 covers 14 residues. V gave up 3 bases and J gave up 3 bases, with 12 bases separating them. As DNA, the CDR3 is TGTGCCAGCAGCTTCCAAGGGAGTGGCTACGAGCAGTACTTC. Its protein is CASSFQGSGYEQYF.

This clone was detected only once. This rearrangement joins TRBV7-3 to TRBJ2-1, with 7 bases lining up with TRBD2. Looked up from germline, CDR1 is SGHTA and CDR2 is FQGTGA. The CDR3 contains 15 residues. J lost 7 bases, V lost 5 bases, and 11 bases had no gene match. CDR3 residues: CASSPRAGEGNEQFF. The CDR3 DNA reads TGTGCCAGCAGCCCCCGGGCGGGAGAGGGAAATGAGCAGTTCTTC.

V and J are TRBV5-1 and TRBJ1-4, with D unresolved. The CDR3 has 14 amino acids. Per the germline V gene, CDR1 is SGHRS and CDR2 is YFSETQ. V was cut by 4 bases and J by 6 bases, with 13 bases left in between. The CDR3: CASSPSGWDEKLFF. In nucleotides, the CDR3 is TGCGCCAGCAGCCCGTCGGGGTGGGATGAAAAACTGTTTTTT.

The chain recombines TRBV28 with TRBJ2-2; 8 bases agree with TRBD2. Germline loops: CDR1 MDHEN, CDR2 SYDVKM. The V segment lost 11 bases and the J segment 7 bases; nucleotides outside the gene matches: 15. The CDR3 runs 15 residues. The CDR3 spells CAVPSGLEYGGELFF. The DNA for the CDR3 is TGTGCCGTGCCTTCGGGACTAGAGTATGGCGGGGAGCTGTTTTTT.

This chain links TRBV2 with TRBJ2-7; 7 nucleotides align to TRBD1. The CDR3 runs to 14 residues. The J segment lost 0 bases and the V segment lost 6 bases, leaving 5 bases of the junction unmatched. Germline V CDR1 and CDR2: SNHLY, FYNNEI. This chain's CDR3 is CASRIGTASYEQYF. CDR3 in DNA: TGTGCCAGCAGAATCGGGACAGCCTCCTACGAGCAGTACTTC. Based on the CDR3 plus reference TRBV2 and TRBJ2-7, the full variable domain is EPEVTQTPSHQVTQMGQEVILRCVPISNHLYFYWYRQILGQKVEFLVSFYNNEISEKSEIFDDQFSVERPDGSNFTLKIRSTKLEDSAMYFCASRIGTASYEQYFGPGTRLTVT.

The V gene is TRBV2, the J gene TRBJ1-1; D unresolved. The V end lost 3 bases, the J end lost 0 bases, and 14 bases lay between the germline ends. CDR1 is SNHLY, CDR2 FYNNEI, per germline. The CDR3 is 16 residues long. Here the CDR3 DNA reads TGTGCCAGCAGTGAGAATCCAAACAGCCTGAACACTGAAGCTTTCTTT. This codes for CASSENPNSLNTEAFF.

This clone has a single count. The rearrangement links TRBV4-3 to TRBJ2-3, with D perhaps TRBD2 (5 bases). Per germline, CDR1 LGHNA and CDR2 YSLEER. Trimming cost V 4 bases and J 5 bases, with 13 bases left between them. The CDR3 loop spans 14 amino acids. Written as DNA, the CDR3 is TGCGCCAGCAGCCCGGAATCGGGGTTAGATACGCAGTATTTT. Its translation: CASSPESGLDTQYF.

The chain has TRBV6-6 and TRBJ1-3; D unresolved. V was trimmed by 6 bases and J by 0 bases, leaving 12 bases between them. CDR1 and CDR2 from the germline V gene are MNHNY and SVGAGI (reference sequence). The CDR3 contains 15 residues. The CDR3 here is CASSPPERSGNTIYF. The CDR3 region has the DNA TGTGCCAGCAGCCCCCCAGAGCGCTCTGGAAACACCATATATTTT.

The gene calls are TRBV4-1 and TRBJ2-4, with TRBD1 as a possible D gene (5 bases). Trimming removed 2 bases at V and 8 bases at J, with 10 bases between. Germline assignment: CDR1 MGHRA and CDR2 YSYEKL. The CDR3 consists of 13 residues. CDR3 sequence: CASSQPGFDIQYF. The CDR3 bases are TGCGCCAGCAGCCAACCAGGGTTCGACATTCAGTACTTC.

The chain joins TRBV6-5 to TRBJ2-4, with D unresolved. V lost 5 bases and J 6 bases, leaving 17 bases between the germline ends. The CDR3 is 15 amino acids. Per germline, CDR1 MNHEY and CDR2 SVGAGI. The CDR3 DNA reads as TGTGCCAGCAGTCCAACCCCGGACGGGCGAAACATTCAGTACTTC. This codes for CASSPTPDGRNIQYF.

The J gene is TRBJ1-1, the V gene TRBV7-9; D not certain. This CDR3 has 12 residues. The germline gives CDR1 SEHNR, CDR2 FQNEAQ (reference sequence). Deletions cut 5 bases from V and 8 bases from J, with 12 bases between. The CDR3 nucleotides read TGTGCCAGCAGCCCCGGACTGTCGGAAGCTTTCTTT. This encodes CASSPGLSEAFF.

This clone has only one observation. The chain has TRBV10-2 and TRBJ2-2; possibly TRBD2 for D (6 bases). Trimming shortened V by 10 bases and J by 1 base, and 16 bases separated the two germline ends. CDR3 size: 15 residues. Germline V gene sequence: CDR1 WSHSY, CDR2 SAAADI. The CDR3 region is CAIGTGLLNTGELFF. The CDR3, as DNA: TGCGCCATTGGGACGGGACTTCTGAACACCGGGGAGCTGTTTTTT.

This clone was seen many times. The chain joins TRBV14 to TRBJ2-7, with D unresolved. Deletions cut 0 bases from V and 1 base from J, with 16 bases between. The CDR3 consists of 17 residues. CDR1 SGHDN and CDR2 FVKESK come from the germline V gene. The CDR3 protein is CASSQDPRSRGSYEQYF. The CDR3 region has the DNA TGTGCCAGCAGCCAAGACCCACGCTCACGAGGTTCCTACGAGCAGTACTTC.

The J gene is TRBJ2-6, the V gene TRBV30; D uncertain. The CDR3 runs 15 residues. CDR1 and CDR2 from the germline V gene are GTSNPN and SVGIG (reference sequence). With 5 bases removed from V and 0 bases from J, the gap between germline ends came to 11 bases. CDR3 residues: CAWRMIGSGANVLTF. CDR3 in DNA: TGTGCCTGGCGGATGATCGGCTCTGGGGCCAACGTCCTGACTTTC.